These 20 T cell receptor beta chains were sequenced from one sample in a study of molecular identifiers for immune sequencing clone quantification. From the PCR reads, TCRdb called clonotypes with MiXCR, one entry per CDR3 protein. The sample consists of about 630,000 distinct CDR3 sequences, roughly 23% of them appearing once. Input material: naive CD8+ T cells from blood, with Jurkat cell RNA spiked in. Regarding subset: FACS-sorted CD8+CD4-CCR7+CD45RA+ naive T cells. The receptors come from a human donor in good health. Some libraries in this study had Jurkat cell RNA spiked in.

In its sample, this clonotype was seen many times. The chain recombines TRBV4-2 with TRBJ1-1; 8 nucleotides agree with TRBD1. J lost 3 bases, V lost 6 bases, and 9 bases had no gene match. This CDR3 spans 15 amino acids. Germline V gives CDR1 LGHNA, CDR2 YNFKEQ. CDR3 DNA: TGTGCCAGCAGGGACAGGGACGGGAGTGACACTGAAGCTTTCTTT. It yields the protein CASRDRDGSDTEAFF.

Turning to this clonotype: A read error may explain this, as a much larger clone is one base away. The V call is TRBV11-2, the J call TRBJ2-1, with 11 bases matching TRBD2. CDR1 is SGHAT and CDR2 is FQNNGV in the germline V gene. This CDR3 has 16 residues. The DNA for the CDR3 is TGTGCCAGCAGCTCTGCTATAGCGGGGGGGCGCAATAAGCAGTTCTTC. It encodes CASSSAIAGGRNKQFF.

This clonotype was counted at least ten times. CDR3 protein: CASSLVRGGVTDTQYF. The CDR3 DNA is TGTGCCAGCAGCTTAGTTCGCGGGGGGGTCACAGATACGCAGTATTTT. This rearrangement joins TRBV7-9 to TRBJ2-3, with 9 nucleotides matching TRBD2. This CDR3 has 16 residues. In germline, CDR1 is SEHNR, CDR2 FQNEAQ (reference sequence). Trimming at V came to 1 base and at J to 2 bases, leaving 4 bases not matched to a gene.

This clonotype came up a few times. V and J are TRBV18 and TRBJ2-7; D is ambiguous. Germline V gene lookup returns CDR1 KGHSH and CDR2 LQKENI. The V end lost 2 bases, the J end lost 8 bases, and 7 bases lay between the germline ends. CDR3 length equals 11 residues. The CDR3 reads CASSPGDKQYF. The DNA for the CDR3 is TGTGCCAGCTCACCAGGGGATAAGCAGTACTTC.

This clonotype was counted a few times. This chain connects TRBV6-2 or TRBV6-3 to TRBJ2-1; perhaps D is TRBD1 or TRBD2 (6 bases each). The CDR3 spans 17 residues. Germline values: CDR1 MNHEY, CDR2 SVGEGT. With 2 bases removed from V and 10 bases from J, the gap between germline ends came to 24 bases. CDR3 coding DNA: TGTGCCAGCAGTTACGGGGAGTGGTGGCCCAAAGGGGGGGAGCAGTTCTTC. Protein product: CASSYGEWWPKGGEQFF.

The chain is built from TRBV7-2 and TRBJ2-3, with 8 bases lining up with TRBD2. Unmatched junction bases numbered 8, after V lost 4 bases and J lost 2 bases. The CDR3 length is 16 residues. Germline V gives CDR1 SGHTA, CDR2 FQGNSA. The DNA for the CDR3 is TGTGCCAGCAGCTACTCGGGGGGGCAGGACACAGATACGCAGTATTTT. Protein product: CASSYSGGQDTDTQYF.

This clonotype was observed at least ten times. The chain links TRBV7-9 to TRBJ2-7, with D possibly being TRBD1 (6 bases). Germline loops: CDR1 SEHNR, CDR2 FQNEAQ (reference sequence). The CDR3 runs 13 residues. V was clipped by 3 bases and J by 3 bases, with 9 bases between them. The CDR3 sequence is CASSFSGDYEQYF. CDR3 DNA: TGTGCCAGCAGCTTTTCAGGGGACTACGAGCAGTACTTC.

Worth noting for this clonotype: A much bigger clone sits one base away, suggesting this may be a read error. The chain combines TRBV5-1 with TRBJ2-7, with a tentative D call TRBD2 (5 bases). There are 12 residues in the CDR3. In germline, CDR1 is SGHRS, CDR2 YFSETQ. The DNA for the CDR3 is TGCGCCGGCAGCTCCTGGACGGGAGAGCAGTACTTC. This codes for CAGSSWTGEQYF.

This clonotype was counted a few times. The rearrangement joins TRBV4-1 to TRBJ2-7; D remains ambiguous. The V end was cut by 3 bases, the J end by 0 bases, with 6 bases between. Germline V CDR1 and CDR2: MGHRA, YSYEKL. The CDR3 length is 13 residues. The CDR3 nucleotides are TGCGCCAGCAGCCAGCTTCTCTCCTACGAGCAGTACTTC. Protein: CASSQLLSYEQYF.

This clonotype was observed at least ten times. The V and J genes are TRBV5-8 and TRBJ2-3; 9 bases line up with TRBD1. Germline CDR1 is SGHTS and CDR2 is YDEGEE. Unmatched junction bases numbered 7, after V lost 4 bases and J lost 4 bases. The CDR3 totals 15 residues. The CDR3 region is CASSLGQGSPDTQYF. Written as DNA, the CDR3 is TGTGCCAGCAGCCTGGGACAGGGATCCCCAGATACGCAGTATTTT.

This clonotype occurred a few times. The chain recombines TRBV4-1 with TRBJ2-7; maybe TRBD1 (5 bases). This CDR3 spans 13 amino acids. Trimming removed 1 base from V and 7 bases from J, with 11 bases in between. Germline-derived CDR1 and CDR2 are MGHRA and YSYEKL. The CDR3 protein is CASSQVRGREQYF. The DNA for the CDR3 is TGCGCCAGCAGCCAAGTAAGGGGCCGGGAGCAGTACTTC.

This clonotype was detected many times. The chain links TRBV7-9 to TRBJ2-4; D call uncertain. The germline gives CDR1 SEHNR, CDR2 FQNEAQ (reference sequence). The V gene lost 2 bases and the J gene lost 0 bases, with 11 bases spanning the gap. This CDR3 contains 16 residues. CDR3 in DNA: TGTGCCAGCAGCTTAATACCGATATTAGCCAAAAACATTCAGTACTTC. It encodes CASSLIPILAKNIQYF.

This clonotype was picked up a small number of times. With a much larger clone just one base away, this may be a read error. The V call is TRBV28, the J call TRBJ2-7; D unclear. Germline loops: CDR1 MDHEN, CDR2 SYDVKM. Trimming shortened V by 5 bases and J by 5 bases, and 13 bases separated the two germline ends. This CDR3 spans 13 amino acids. The CDR3 nucleotides read TGTGCCAGCAGTCCAACCCGTGTCCACGAGCAGTACTTC. This codes for CASSPTRVHEQYF. Together with reference TRBV28 and TRBJ2-7, the CDR3 gives the full variable domain: DVKVTQSSRYLVKRTGEKVFLECVQDMDHENMFWYRQDPGLGLRLIYFSYDVKMKEKGDIPEGYSVSREKKERFSLILESASTNQTSMYLCASSPTRVHEQYFGPGTRLTVT.

This clonotype was recorded only once. This chain uses TRBV24-1 with TRBJ2-3; the D gene is possibly TRBD2 (5 bases). V lost 5 bases, J lost 4 bases, and 21 bases lay in between. Germline CDR1 and CDR2: KGHDR and SFDVKD. The CDR3 sequence is 17 residues long. The CDR3 region has the DNA TGTGCCACCAGTGCCTCAGCGGCCAAACCAAGAGCAGATACGCAGTATTTT. This sequence encodes CATSASAAKPRADTQYF.

This clonotype was seen many times. V gene TRBV28 combines with J gene TRBJ2-7, with 10 bases aligning to TRBD1. Germline V lookup: CDR1 MDHEN, CDR2 SYDVKM. Germline trimming cut 5 bases from V and 7 bases from J; bases unmatched to any gene: 8. CDR3 length equals 14 residues. CDR3 sequence reads: CASSVLTDRGEQYF. In nucleotides, the CDR3 is TGTGCCAGCAGTGTACTTACGGACAGGGGGGAGCAGTACTTC. The complete variable domain, with remaining parts taken from reference TRBV28 and TRBJ2-7, reads DVKVTQSSRYLVKRTGEKVFLECVQDMDHENMFWYRQDPGLGLRLIYFSYDVKMKEKGDIPEGYSVSREKKERFSLILESASTNQTSMYLCASSVLTDRGEQYFGPGTRLTVT.

This clonotype came up a few times. The chain combines TRBV3-1 with TRBJ2-5; the D gene is possibly TRBD2 (6 bases). The CDR3 spans 17 residues. Trimming left V 2 bases short and J 2 bases short, with 18 bases between. Germline CDR1 and CDR2: LGHDT and YNNKEL (reference sequence). CDR3: CASSQPQGWRGQETQYF. The CDR3 nucleotides are TGTGCCAGCAGCCAACCCCAGGGTTGGCGGGGACAAGAGACCCAGTACTTC.

The rearrangement joins TRBV5-5 to TRBJ1-2; no reliable D call. The CDR3 runs 12 residues. V lost 0 bases, J lost 10 bases, and 10 bases lay in between. Germline assignment: CDR1 SGHKS and CDR2 YYEKEE (reference sequence). The CDR3 sequence: CASSLDFQLYTF. CDR3 DNA: TGTGCCAGCAGCTTGGATTTTCAGCTCTACACCTTC.

As regards this clonotype: A much larger clone differs by one base, so this may be a read error. The V call is TRBV20-1, the J call TRBJ2-2, with 7 bases aligning to TRBD2. Trimming cost V 0 bases and J 6 bases; bases outside gene matches: 7. Germline V lookup: CDR1 DFQATT, CDR2 SNEGSKA (reference sequence). The CDR3 has 15 amino acids. CDR3 amino acids: CSARDRGSPPGELFF. CDR3 bases: TGCAGTGCTAGAGATCGCGGGAGCCCCCCCGGGGAGCTGTTTTTT.

This clonotype was seen at least ten times. The V and J genes are TRBV27 and TRBJ2-5; weak D call: TRBD2 (6 bases). Deletions cut 5 bases from V and 3 bases from J, with 13 bases between. The CDR3 length is 14 residues. Germline-derived CDR1 and CDR2 are MNHEY and SMNVEV (reference sequence). CDR3 in amino acids: CASSRAGGEETQYF. The CDR3 DNA follows: TGTGCCAGCAGTCGGGCCGGGGGAGAAGAGACCCAGTACTTC.

This clonotype was seen repeatedly, ten times or more. This rearrangement joins TRBV7-9 to TRBJ1-1, with D unresolved. V was trimmed by 7 bases and J by 2 bases, leaving 11 bases between them. Germline assignment: CDR1 SEHNR and CDR2 FQNEAQ (reference sequence). The CDR3 spans 13 residues. The CDR3 loop is CASTLGYNTEAFF. The CDR3 nucleotides read TGTGCCAGCACCCTGGGTTACAACACTGAAGCTTTCTTT.